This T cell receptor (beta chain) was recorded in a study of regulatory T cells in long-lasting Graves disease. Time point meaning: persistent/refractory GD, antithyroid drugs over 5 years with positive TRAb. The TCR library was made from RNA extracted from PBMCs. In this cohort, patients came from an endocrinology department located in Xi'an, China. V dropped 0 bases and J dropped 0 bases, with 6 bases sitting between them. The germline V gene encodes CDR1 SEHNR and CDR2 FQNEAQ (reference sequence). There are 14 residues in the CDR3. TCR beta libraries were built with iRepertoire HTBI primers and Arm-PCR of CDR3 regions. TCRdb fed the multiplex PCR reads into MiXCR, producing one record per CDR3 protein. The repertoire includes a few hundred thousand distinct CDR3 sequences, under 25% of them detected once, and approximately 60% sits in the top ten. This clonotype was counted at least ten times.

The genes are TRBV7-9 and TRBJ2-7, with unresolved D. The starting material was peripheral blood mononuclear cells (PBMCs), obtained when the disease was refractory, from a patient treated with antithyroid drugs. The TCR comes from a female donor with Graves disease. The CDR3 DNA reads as TGTGCCAGCAGCTTAGCCTCCAGCTCCTACGAGCAGTACTTC. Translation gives CASSLASSSYEQYF. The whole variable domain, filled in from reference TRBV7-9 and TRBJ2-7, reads DTGVSQNPRHKITKRGQNVTFRCDPISEHNRLYWYRQTLGQGPEFLTYFQNEAQLEKSRLLSDRFSAERPKGSFSTLEIQRTEQGDSAMYLCASSLASSSYEQYFGPGTRLTVT.